This TCR beta chain was retrieved from a study of neurological immune-mediated disorders (dated by TCRdb to 2018 to 2020). As for the study more broadly: Among the roughly 34 multiple sclerosis patients, relapsing-remitting MS was present in approximately 31 and secondary progressive MS was present in 3. Longitudinal samples, technical triplicates and paired sorted CD4+ and CD8+ T-cell subsets, alongside PBMC samples, were included among the roughly 100 TCR-beta libraries. Peripheral blood TCR-beta repertoires from HTLV-I-associated myelopathy (HAM/TSP) patients, multiple sclerosis patients and healthy controls were compared by UMI-based sequencing. The cohort included some 66 subjects: approximately 14 with HAM/TSP, approximately 35 with multiple sclerosis, and roughly 20 healthy controls. The full study reports these points: Expanded clones from different subjects shared no identical CDR3 amino acid sequences, which suggests that TCR-beta repertoires were private in all groups. TCR clonal expansion was highest in HAM/TSP patients and lowest in MS patients, with MS patients falling below even healthy controls. In a phylogenetic analysis, the repertoires of 18 out of 34 MS patients fell into a single cluster of related CDR3 sequences, pointing to a possible signature at the repertoire level. No association of the MS cluster with clinical or MRI features was observed, and the need for larger cohorts was stated by the authors.

Sequences SEHNR (CDR1) and FQNEAQ (CDR2) are obtained from the germline V gene (reference sequence). V and J lose 1 base and 5 bases, and a span of 9 bases separates them. The CDR3, from cysteine to phenylalanine, totals 13 residues. Left in the record is the CDR3 DNA by itself, 39 bases read in frame from the first base. To synthesize cDNA, template-switch 5'RACE was performed with a primer carrying a 10-nucleotide random unique molecular identifier so that each TCR transcript was tagged. Each sequencing run produced over 170 million TCR-beta sequences covering 15-18 subjects. Total RNA was extracted with the RNeasy kit. The KAPA Real-time Library Amplification kit was used to amplify TCR-beta VDJ regions with primers for the TCR constant region and the 5'RACE anchor. Sample indexes and Illumina adaptors were added in a first PCR, after which library yield was increased in a second PCR. The roughly 650 bp TCR product was size-selected on a 2% E-gel SizeSelection system after Ampure bead purification. Before pooling, libraries had their quality checked on a Bioanalyzer, their concentration measured with Qubit, and their quantity determined with the Kapa Library Quantification kit. Paired-end 2 x 150 bp sequencing of the libraries was performed on an Illumina HiSeq 2500. To increase sequence diversity, roughly 24-31% phiX was spiked into each library pool. On the authors' methods: Quality-filtered reads were processed with the UMI-based MiGEC pipeline, and over 90% of raw TCR sequences were removed by the MiGEC pipeline during error correction. IMGT germline references were used for alignment of VDJ genes, and clonotypes were defined by a unique CDR3 amino acid sequence together with V-J genes. VDJtools evaluated clonal expansion, Shannon diversity and CDR3 relatedness (CalcPairwiseDistances, ClusterSamples); CLCbio workbench built phylogenetic trees. A clone was classed as expanded if it had 8 or more unique UMIs, a cutoff based on coefficient-of-variation modelling across technical triplicates. TCRdb's own reprocessing of the public reads used fastp at Q25 and MiXCR and kept productive beta chains. CDR3 protein duplicates are merged, each entry listing the most common genes and DNA. The V and J calls here are based on TCRdb, not the publication. This sample lists around 70,000 distinct CDR3 sequences; approximately 4.6% were detected once. Jointly, the top ten make up 2% to 2.5% of the sample.

This clonotype was picked up many times. Which antigen it targets is not known. Per-base quality was not reported, and no clone a single base away is much larger than it. For unsorted PBMC libraries, 2 million PBMCs were used after storage in RNAlater at -80 degrees C until RNA extraction. Multiple sclerosis patients were enrolled in a US clinical protocol evaluating disease progression by magnetic resonance imaging. PBMCs were separated from peripheral blood using Ficoll-Hypaque density gradient centrifugation and then cryopreserved in liquid nitrogen. This receptor was taken from a woman aged 70-85 years with multiple sclerosis. The sequencing input was PBMCs. The V and J segments used are TRBV7-9 and TRBJ2-7, and possibly TRBD2, on 5 matching bases. The sequence in DNA is TGTGCCAGCAGCTTAGGTGGGAGTAACGAGCAGTACTTC. Translated, it gives CASSLGGSNEQYF.